Here is one T cell receptor (beta chain) with its context. Its antigen is as yet unknown. Germline values: CDR1 SGHNT, CDR2 YYREEE (reference sequence). This CDR3 is 13 amino acids long. With 5 bases clipped from V and 10 bases from J, the junction kept 8 bases outside the gene matches. 13 Jbeta primers and 60 Vbeta primers were used for the PCR. Generated by immunoSEQ multiplex PCR, the TCRdb table keeps only in-frame clones and is missing some. The repertoire includes tens of thousands of clones, roughly three fifths of them detected once, and 6.3% sits in the top ten. The record originates from a study of cytomegalovirus exposure and HLA in healthy donors. Study summary: The Caucasian-associated ancestry cluster held 80% to 90% of 300 to 500 genotyped donors.

The donors, nominally healthy at sampling, likely had unrecorded immune exposures. The study's findings and limits: In a later analysis, specific HLA alleles were associated with 15,000 to 20,000 TCR beta sequences at a 0.05 false discovery rate. Across HLA loci, a later analysis found differing TCR association rates, with DRB1 most and HLA-C fewest.

The rearrangement links TRBV5-4 to TRBJ2-1; 8 bases align to TRBD1. Sequencing was done on a sample of PBMCs. This sequence originates from a woman aged 30 to 39 in good health and CMV-seronegative. CDR3 in amino acids: CASRSSDRDEQFF. The CDR3 coding sequence is TGTGCCAGCAGATCCTCGGACAGGGACGAGCAGTTCTTC.